Listed below are T cell receptor beta chains from one sample, sequenced in a study of follicular helper T cells after annual influenza vaccination. Here immunoSEQ multiplex PCR was the method, and the copy in TCRdb shows in-frame clones only, minus some. The sample lists 12,000 to 15,000 clones, approximately 84% occurring once. The sequenced sample was CXCR5+ CD38- circulating T follicular helper cells from blood, obtained 7 days after influenza vaccination. These receptors all stem from an adult who received the influenza vaccine. CDR3s include the opening cysteine and the closing phenylalanine or tryptophan. A D gene is named only where the DNA matches it firmly. The size of a clone is reported for some rows only, either as once, few or many, or as a class for expanded clones.

j_gene,abundance,v_gene,d_gene,CDR3nt,CDR3aa
TRBJ2-7,.,TRBV19,TRBD2,TGTGCCAGTCGCAATAGTTTTAGCGGGACCTACGAGCAGTACTTC,CASRNSFSGTYEQYF
TRBJ2-1,.,TRBV7-2,.,TGTGCCAGCAGCCAGCGGGATAGGGGGGGGCAGTTCTTC,CASSQRDRGGQFF
TRBJ2-3,.,TRBV5-4,TRBD2,TGTGCCAGCAGCTCCTACACTAGCGGCCCCACAGATACGCAGTATTTT,CASSSYTSGPTDTQYF
TRBJ2-7,.,TRBV19,TRBD1,TGTGCCAGTAGTATCTCAAGGGACAGGGGTGTCGAGCAGTACTTC,CASSISRDRGVEQYF
TRBJ1-5,.,TRBV7-7,.,TGTGCTAGCAGCTCCGGGGTTAATCAGCCCCAGCATTTT,CASSSGVNQPQHF
TRBJ1-6,once,TRBV5-1,.,TGCGCCAGCAGCTTGGCCCCGGGGGATAATAATTCACCCCTCCACTTT,CASSLAPGDNNSPLHF
TRBJ2-2,.,TRBV4-1,.,TGCGCCAGCAGCCAAGAAAACAGGGCGAACACCGGGGAGCTGTTTTTT,CASSQENRANTGELFF
TRBJ1-2,.,TRBV30,.,TGTGCCTGGAGACCAGGGTATCAAGTGTATGGCTACACCTTC,CAWRPGYQVYGYTF
TRBJ1-5,.,TRBV19,TRBD1,TGTGCCAGTAGTGGAGACAGGGGGAGGGCTAATCAGCCCCAGCATTTT,CASSGDRGRANQPQHF
TRBJ2-3,.,TRBV5-1,TRBD1,TGCGCCAGCAGCCCCACGGGACAGGGGATGGGCACAGATACGCAGTATTTT,CASSPTGQGMGTDTQYF
TRBJ1-1,.,TRBV5-1,TRBD1,TGCGCCAGCAGCTTCAGCGTCCAGACAGGGATCAACACTGAAGCTTTCTTT,CASSFSVQTGINTEAFF
TRBJ1-2,.,TRBV6-6,TRBD1,TGTGCCAGCAGCCTAACTGACAGGGGTACTAACTATGGCTACACCTTC,CASSLTDRGTNYGYTF
TRBJ1-4,.,TRBV11-2,.,TGTGCCAGCACCTTTCCCCGGGGGGCGGGAGAAAAACTGTTTTTT,CASTFPRGAGEKLFF
TRBJ1-6,.,TRBV5-1,.,TGCGCCAGCAGCTTGGGGGCCCCGAATTCCCCCCTCCACTTT,CASSLGAPNSPLHF
TRBJ2-7,.,TRBV6-5,TRBD2,TGTGCCAGCAGTGCCCGACGGGGGGATTACTACGAGCAGTACTTC,CASSARRGDYYEQYF
TRBJ1-1,.,TRBV5-1,.,TGCGCCAGCAGCATCGACGGACAATTGAACACTGAAGCTTTCTTT,CASSIDGQLNTEAFF
TRBJ2-1,.,TRBV6-4,.,TGTGCCAGCAGCCCAAACCAGGGGACGCAGTTCTTC,CASSPNQGTQFF
TRBJ1-2,few,TRBV28,TRBD1,TGTGCCAGCAACTACAGGAGGACAGGCTATGGCTACACCTTC,CASNYRRTGYGYTF
TRBJ1-5,.,TRBV2,.,TGTGCCAGCAGTGGGGGGCTCAATCAGCCCCAGCATTTT,CASSGGLNQPQHF
TRBJ2-7,.,TRBV7-9,TRBD2,TGTGCCAGCAGTTCCGGGGGGATTGTATACGAGCAGTACTTC,CASSSGGIVYEQYF
TRBJ2-3,.,TRBV5-1,TRBD2,TGCGCCAGCAGCGTTAGCGGGAGGGTGGCAGATACGCAGTATTTT,CASSVSGRVADTQYF
TRBJ2-1,.,TRBV12-5,TRBD2,TGTGCTAGTGGTTTGGGATCGACTAGCGGGGGCTCCAATGAGCAGTTCTTC,CASGLGSTSGGSNEQFF
TRBJ2-5,.,TRBV7-9,TRBD2,TGTGCCAGCAGCTATTATCGCGGGGGGCCCCAGGCGGAGACCCAGTACTTC,CASSYYRGGPQAETQYF
TRBJ2-3,.,TRBV11-2,TRBD2,TGTGCCAGCAGCGCAGCGGGGGGCACAGATACGCAGTATTTT,CASSAAGGTDTQYF
TRBJ2-1,.,TRBV30,.,TGTGCCTGGAGAGGGTTGAGCGGAATCGTGGGAAATGAGCAGTTCTTC,CAWRGLSGIVGNEQFF
TRBJ2-3,.,TRBV6-5,TRBD1,TGTGCCACACGGGACAGGGGGTCCCCAGATACGCAGTATTTT,CATRDRGSPDTQYF
TRBJ1-2,.,TRBV6-5,.,TGTGCCAGCACGAGGACATATAACTATGGCTACACCTTC,CASTRTYNYGYTF
TRBJ1-2,once,TRBV19,.,TGTGCCAGTAGTATAGAGAGTCGGGGTTCTAACTATGGCTACACCTTC,CASSIESRGSNYGYTF
TRBJ1-2,.,TRBV10-3,TRBD1,TGTGCCATCAGTGTACCGACAGGGCTCAACTATGGCTACACCTTC,CAISVPTGLNYGYTF
TRBJ1-6,.,TRBV27,.,TGTGCCAGCACTCGCGGGGGGGGGAATTCACCCCTCCACTTT,CASTRGGGNSPLHF
TRBJ1-4,.,TRBV7-9,TRBD1,TGTGCCAGCAGCCGGGACAGTAATGAAAAACTGTTTTTT,CASSRDSNEKLFF
TRBJ1-4,.,TRBV28,.,TGTGCCAGCAGATTAATTGGGGGGGCAGTTGGGACTAATGAAAAACTGTTTTTT,CASRLIGGAVGTNEKLFF
TRBJ2-7,.,TRBV27,.,TGTGCCAGCAGTTTGTCTACGGGATTCTCCTACGAGCAGTACTTC,CASSLSTGFSYEQYF
TRBJ1-5,.,TRBV9,.,TGTGCCAGCAGCGTAAAAAGGGGGGGGGAGGGCCATCAGCCCCAGCATTTT,CASSVKRGGEGHQPQHF
TRBJ2-1,.,TRBV5-1,TRBD1,TGCGCCAGCAGCCCCGACAGGGGGGGAGTTTGGAATGAGCAGTTCTTC,CASSPDRGGVWNEQFF
TRBJ2-7,.,TRBV5-8,TRBD1,TGTGCCAGCAGCTTGTTTCGTTGGGACAGGGATACCTACGAGCAGTACTTC,CASSLFRWDRDTYEQYF
TRBJ2-1,.,TRBV6-5,.,TGTGCCAGCAGCAGGGATGGGGAGCAGTTCTTC,CASSRDGEQFF
TRBJ1-2,.,TRBV6-5,TRBD1,TGTGCCAGCAGTTACGGGACAGAGGACGGCTACACCTTC,CASSYGTEDGYTF
TRBJ1-4,.,TRBV29-1,TRBD1,TGCAGCGTTCCCGGGACAGGGAGTGAAAAACTGTTTTTT,CSVPGTGSEKLFF
TRBJ2-1,once,TRBV9,TRBD2,TGTGCCAGCAGCGTAGAACTAGCGGGAGAGGATGAGCAGTTCTTC,CASSVELAGEDEQFF
TRBJ2-5,.,TRBV7-2,.,TGTGCCAGCAGCTTATCGGGCAGGGGCTGGCGCGAGACCCAGTACTTC,CASSLSGRGWRETQYF
TRBJ2-4,.,TRBV6-4,TRBD2,TGTGCCAGCAGACCCAGGGGGGGACTAGCTGATCTAGCCAAAAACATTCAGTACTTC,CASRPRGGLADLAKNIQYF
TRBJ2-1,few,TRBV28,.,TGTGCCAGCATAGGGAGTAGCGCGGGTATAGGGAAGCAGTTCTTC,CASIGSSAGIGKQFF
TRBJ1-5,.,TRBV30,.,TGTGCCTGGAGTCCACGCGGAGGGGCAAGCAATCAGCCCCAGCATTTT,CAWSPRGGASNQPQHF
TRBJ1-4,few,TRBV10-3,.,TGTGCCATCAGTCAGAGGAATGAAAAACTGTTTTTT,CAISQRNEKLFF